This TCR beta chain was retrieved from a study of T cell responses to AZD1222 COVID-19 vaccine. Study results and caveats: At baseline, seropositivity was found in only a handful of AZD1222 recipients. Most donors were white British, females outnumbered males, and clonal diversity was possibly underestimated. The study found vaccine-associated CD4 TCRs spanning spike, dominant at 160-218 and 743-854. No repertoire was sampled before or during the peak T cell response, only after it.

Some clones are missing from TCRdb's copy, which holds only in-frame ones; the method was immunoSEQ multiplex PCR. The sample has 70,000 to 90,000 clones; over 75% are singletons. On this clone: Its antigen is not identified.

From germline, CDR1 is KGHSH and CDR2 LQKENI. V lost 3 bases, J lost 4 bases, and 6 bases lay in between. The CDR3 runs to 12 residues. J is TRBJ2-5 and V is TRBV18; no reliable D call. The specimen comprised peripheral blood, sampled 28 days after the second AZD1222 dose. The sequence was collected from an adult who received the AZD1222 COVID-19 vaccine. The CDR3 loop is CASSPETETQYF. Written as DNA, the CDR3 is TGTGCCAGCTCACCGGAAACAGAGACCCAGTACTTC.